This is a list of T cell receptor beta chains from one sample in a study of blood T cell repertoires in COVID-19. Here immunoSEQ multiplex PCR was the method, and the copy in TCRdb shows in-frame clones only, minus some. The data hold approximately 500,000 clones, with roughly 91% observed a single time. Sequenced: peripheral blood. These receptors came from a woman aged 45-65 years with COVID-19, enrolled during active disease. The CDR3 runs from the conserved cysteine through the conserved F or W. Fields, in order: clone size, CDR3 length, D gene, J gene, V gene, CDR3 protein, CDR3 DNA. The D gene is left open where the match is weak. Some rows mark clone size as missing; the rest say once, few, many or name a class of expanded clone.

. | 14 | . | TRBJ2-7 | TRBV27 | CASSVGDTLREQYF | TGTGCCAGCAGTGTAGGGGACACCCTACGAGAGCAGTACTTC
. | 12 | . | TRBJ1-2 | TRBV6-5 | CACLRVNYGYTF | TGTGCCTGCCTCAGGGTTAACTATGGCTACACCTTC
. | 17 | TRBD1 | TRBJ1-2 | TRBV5-1 | CASSKVGQTTSNYGYTF | TGCGCCAGCAGCAAGGTGGGACAGACAACCTCTAACTATGGCTACACCTTC
. | 13 | . | TRBJ1-6 | TRBV6-5 | CASTQRVSSPLHF | TGTGCCAGCACACAGAGAGTTAGTTCACCCCTCCACTTT
. | 17 | . | TRBJ2-7 | TRBV5-6 | CASSLDYGGLNSYEQYF | TGTGCCAGCAGCTTGGATTACGGCGGCCTAAACTCCTACGAGCAGTACTTC
. | 16 | . | TRBJ1-1 | TRBV25-1 | CASRSQGRDYATEAFF | TGTGCCAGCAGAAGTCAAGGACGGGACTATGCCACTGAAGCTTTCTTT
. | 13 | . | TRBJ2-3 | TRBV5-1 | CASSGLGGDTQYF | TGCGCCAGCAGCGGGTTAGGGGGAGATACGCAGTATTTT
. | 18 | . | TRBJ2-3 | TRBV15 | CATSRESPGADYTDTQYF | TGTGCCACCAGCAGAGAATCCCCCGGAGCGGATTACACAGATACGCAGTATTTT
. | 13 | . | TRBJ1-2 | TRBV18 | CASSPSGNYGYTF | TGTGCCAGCTCACCATCAGGAAATTATGGCTACACCTTC
. | 14 | . | TRBJ1-5 | TRBV2 | CASSGPGYNQPQHF | TGTGCCAGCAGTGGGCCAGGGTACAATCAGCCCCAGCATTTT
. | 15 | . | TRBJ2-1 | TRBV2 | CASTAGDSSYNEQFF | TGTGCCAGCACCGCCGGGGATAGCTCCTACAATGAGCAGTTCTTC
few | 13 | TRBD1 | TRBJ1-2 | TRBV28 | CASRRQGDWGYTF | TGTGCCAGCCGGCGACAGGGAGATTGGGGCTACACCTTC
. | 14 | . | TRBJ2-2 | TRBV28 | CASKEGGNTGELFF | TGTGCCAGTAAGGAGGGTGGGAACACCGGGGAGCTGTTTTTT
. | 15 | TRBD2 | TRBJ2-1 | TRBV10-3 | CAIKSAGGMNNEQFF | TGTGCCATCAAAAGCGCGGGGGGGATGAATAACGAGCAGTTCTTC
. | 13 | . | TRBJ2-1 | TRBV9 | CASSVGAGNEQFF | TGTGCCAGCAGCGTAGGGGCAGGGAACGAGCAGTTCTTC
. | 13 | . | TRBJ2-2 | TRBV30 | CAWSVHLTGELFF | TGTGCCTGGAGTGTACACCTCACCGGGGAGCTGTTTTTT
. | 13 | . | TRBJ1-4 | TRBV7-9 | CASSPWADEKLFF | TGTGCCAGCAGCCCGTGGGCAGATGAAAAACTGTTTTTT
once | 14 | . | TRBJ1-2 | TRBV6-2/TRBV6-3 | CASSYSAGAGGYTF | TGTGCCAGCAGTTACTCGGCGGGGGCGGGAGGCTACACCTTC
. | 14 | TRBD1 | TRBJ1-5 | TRBV28 | CASSSGGPNQPQHF | TGTGCCAGCAGCTCAGGGGGTCCCAATCAGCCCCAGCATTTT
. | 15 | TRBD1 | TRBJ1-1 | TRBV19 | CASSMGDSVDTEAFF | TGTGCCAGTAGTATGGGGGACAGTGTGGACACTGAAGCTTTCTTT